This T cell receptor beta chain was recorded in a study of graft-versus-host responses after intestinal transplantation (dated by TCRdb to about 2021). Regarding the study in general: Recipients received multivisceral, liver-intestinal, or isolated intestinal transplants. Every recipient was given anti-thymocyte globulin induction, then maintenance tacrolimus and steroids for roughly 3 years. Alloreactive clones were identified by sequencing pre-transplant mixed lymphocyte reaction products and comparing them with unstimulated pre-transplant donor and recipient T cells. The cohort enrolled under 30 intestinal transplant recipients, one of whom was a retransplant, and a few patients without pretransplant specimens were excluded. Instead of going to the commercial service, samples from a few later patients were sequenced in-house on an Illumina MiSeq and processed with MiXCR. Donor T cell macrochimerism was defined as a peak of at least 4% donor T cells among recipient peripheral blood mononuclear cells. After intestinal transplantation, graft-versus-host and host-versus-graft alloreactive T cell clones in the graft, circulation and bone marrow were tracked using bulk TCR-beta CDR3 sequencing.

The paper as a whole reports these results and caveats: Early after transplant, declines in HvG clones were associated with peak levels of circulating GvH clones. Patients with donor T cell macrochimerism had high GvH to HvG T cell clonal ratios in their allografts. The relatively low number and heterogeneity of intestinal transplant patients limited the conclusions. GvH clones turned up in recipient bone marrow, with some appearing earlier in ileal mucosa or blood, a pattern consistent with an intestinal mucosal origin.

The time point label here, explained by the study, means: cells obtained before transplantation from donor or recipient. CD3+CD4+ and CD3+CD8+ populations were FACS-sorted from unstimulated pre-transplant donor and recipient cells taken from spleen or lymph nodes. Library preparation was by the immunoSEQ multiplex PCR assay. For most patients, genomic DNA was isolated with the Qiagen DNeasy Blood and Tissue Kit and shipped frozen to Adaptive Biotechnologies for TCR sequencing. Adaptive Biotechnologies carried out high-throughput TCR-beta CDR3 sequencing of genomic DNA for most patients. For the original study's pipeline: Adaptive's ImmunoSEQ software was the source of the TCR sequencing data for around 20 patients, while a few other patients were processed with MiXCR and VDJtools. CD4 versus CD8 sorting errors were corrected by removing sequences found in both subsets at a frequency ratio below 5:1. CDR3 nucleotide sequences shared between donor and recipient were removed because the origin of such sequences could not be assigned. At least 2-fold expansion over unstimulated cells and a minimum CFSE-low frequency of 0.002% (template counts) or 0.001% (read counts) were required for clones to be classified as alloreactive. A clone was considered mappable if detected in the sequenced pre-transplant spleen, lymph node, or MLR CFSE-low populations of the donor or recipient. The cumulative frequency of alloreactive clones was calculated as a percentage of all sequences, weighted by copy number. TCRdb obtained this table from immuneACCESS and retained in-frame rearrangements with V and J assigned. These tables miss some clones; where compared with another copy, unresolved V genes account for less than half of the shortfall, and the remainder is unexplained. That table furnishes V, J and clone size, whereas the DNA furnished D and trimming. The sample includes approximately 110,000 clones, with about 92% observed a single time. The top ten hold approximately 1.2% of the sample.

Taken from the germline V gene, the CDR1 and CDR2 loops are SGHAT and FQNNGV. The germline V and J ends show losses of 1 base and 3 bases respectively, and no gene match explains 12 bases of the junction. The CDR3, cysteine through phenylalanine, is 18 amino acids long. The DNA shown is the 54-base CDR3, in frame from base 1. A word on this clone: It has no known antigen specificity. The sample holds no much larger clone one base away, and base qualities are not on file.

The input for sequencing was unstimulated CD8+ T cells sorted from spleen or lymph node cells, taken before transplant. The receptor comes from a human donor who was the organ donor for an intestinal transplant. This chain is built from TRBV11-2 and TRBJ2-7; 10 nucleotides in the junction match TRBD2. This receptor carries the CDR3 CASSLASLGLAGDYEQYF. The DNA is TGTGCCAGCAGCTTAGCTTCGCTCGGTCTAGCGGGAGACTACGAGCAGTACTTC.